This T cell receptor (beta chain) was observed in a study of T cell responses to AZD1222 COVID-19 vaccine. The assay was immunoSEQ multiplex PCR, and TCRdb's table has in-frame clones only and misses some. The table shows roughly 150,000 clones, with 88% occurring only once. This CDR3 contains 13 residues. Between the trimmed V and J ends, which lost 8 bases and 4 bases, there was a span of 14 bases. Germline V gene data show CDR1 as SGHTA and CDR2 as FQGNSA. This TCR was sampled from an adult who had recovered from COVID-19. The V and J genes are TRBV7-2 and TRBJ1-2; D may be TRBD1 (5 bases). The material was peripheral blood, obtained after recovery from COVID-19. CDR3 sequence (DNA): TGTGCCAGCGGAACGGGAACAGGCTATGGCTACACCTTC. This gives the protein CASGTGTGYGYTF.